This TCR beta chain comes out of a study of OX40 agonist ivuxolimab in advanced cancers. Study at large: Patients enrolled in dose escalation were diagnosed with hepatocellular carcinoma, melanoma, renal cell or head and neck cancer.

Broader study findings: There was clonal expansion of CD4+ and CD8+ blood T cells by week 6 at 0.1 to 3.0 mg/kg. In general, CD8+ T cells held more expanded clones than CD4+ did, on average.

Profiling relied on immunoSEQ multiplex PCR, and the TCRdb table lists in-frame clones only, not all of them. Here the sample spans some 77,000 clones, roughly 91% being singletons. Germline values: CDR1 LNHDA, CDR2 SQIVND (reference sequence). Trimming removed 9 bases from V and 1 base from J; junction bases left unmatched: 5. The CDR3 is 14 residues long. This clone has only a few counts. Its specificity is not known. The rearrangement joins TRBV19 to TRBJ2-2, with 7 bases lining up with TRBD1. The sequenced sample was CD4+ or CD8+ T cells sorted from blood, obtained in a trial of the OX40 agonist ivuxolimab. The source is an adult with an advanced solid tumor such as melanoma, head and neck, liver or kidney cancer. The DNA for the CDR3 is TGTGCCAGCCTGGGACAGAGGAACACCGGGGAGCTGTTTTTT. Amino acids: CASLGQRNTGELFF.